The TCR beta chain under discussion was sequenced for a study of T cell responses to AZD1222 COVID-19 vaccine. General observations from the study: Spike was spanned by vaccine-associated CD4 TCRs, which were dominant at 160-218 and 743-854. Clonal diversity was possibly underestimated, and the donors were mostly white British, with more females.

The CDR3 consists of 14 residues. The V gene lost 1 base and the J gene lost 3 bases, with 9 bases spanning the gap. Germline lookup yields CDR1 MNHNS and CDR2 SASEGT. The assay was immunoSEQ multiplex PCR, and TCRdb's table has in-frame clones only and misses some. Counted here are about 130,000 clones, approximately 80% occurring once; the ten biggest clones make up 4.1%. With regard to this clone: The antigen is unknown.

This TCR was sampled from an adult in good health. The chain has TRBV6-1 and TRBJ1-1; no clear D. The material sequenced was peripheral blood, taken on day 0 of AZD1222 vaccination. The CDR3 region has the DNA TGTGCCAGCAGTGAAGTTGCGGTCGACACTGAAGCTTTCTTT. Translating it yields CASSEVAVDTEAFF.